This TCR beta chain was sequenced in a study of T cells in Graves' hyperthyroidism and ophthalmopathy. This clonotype was recorded at least ten times. Its target is unknown. RNA transcripts gave rise to amplified TCR beta CDR3 regions. First-round RT-PCR with HTBI primers amplified the TCR CDR3 region. TCRdb fed the multiplex PCR reads into MiXCR, producing one record per CDR3 protein. The data contain roughly 160,000 distinct CDR3 sequences, about 9% of them singletons. In making diagnoses, clinical symptoms, serum thyroxine and TRAb, thyroid ultrasound and orbital computed tomography were all used. The study, taken as a whole, reports: Most thyroid clonotypes with frequency above 0.001 were detected in blood.

V lost 3 bases, J lost 5 bases, and 4 bases stayed unmatched. The CDR3 is 15 residues long. The receptor's source is a woman aged 18-30 years with Graves' hyperthyroidism that later progressed to Graves' ophthalmopathy. The chain employs TRBV12-3 or TRBV12-4 and TRBJ2-2, with 9 bases lining up with TRBD1. Sequenced sample: blood. CDR3 loop: CASSFRDRETGELFF. The CDR3 nucleotides read TGTGCCAGCAGTTTCCGGGACAGGGAAACCGGGGAGCTGTTTTTT.